Listed here is a single TCR beta chain. Its antigen is currently unknown. The same CDR3 also results from other DNA sequences found in this sample. This sample was taken from a study of beta chain features in type 1 diabetes. The study's findings and limits: At VDJ recombination sites, type 1 diabetes patients had fewer insertions and more deleted nucleotides. Researchers cautioned that cDNA sequencing could over-represent cells with high TCR expression.

Sorting of CD4+ naive, central memory, regulatory and stem cell-like memory cells was performed via CD45RO/CCR7/CD25/CD127/CD95/CD27. Sequencing targeted expressed TCRB transcripts, as all isolated RNA had been reverse transcribed. This table comes from immunoSEQ multiplex PCR, and its TCRdb copy is limited to in-frame clones, with some not included. Of some 250,000 clones detected, less than 35% appear once; the ten largest clones hold 4%. The V gene's germline CDR1 is SGHNT and CDR2 YENEEA. The CDR3 loop spans 13 amino acids. Trimming cost V 5 bases and J 6 bases, with 11 bases left between them. The chain uses TRBV11-3 and TRBJ2-1; D call uncertain. The receptor was derived from a man aged 25-45 years in good health. Sequencing input: central memory CD4+ T cells from blood. The CDR3 spells CASSLGSSNEQFF. The CDR3 region has the DNA TGTGCCAGCAGCCTGGGGTCCAGCAATGAGCAGTTCTTC. The complete variable domain, with remaining parts taken from reference TRBV11-3 and TRBJ2-1, reads EAGVVQSPRYKIIEKKQPVAFWCNPISGHNTLYWYLQNLGQGPELLIRYENEEAVDDSQLPKDRFSAERLKGVDSTLKIQPAELGDSAVYLCASSLGSSNEQFFGPGTRLTVL.